Below, one TCR beta chain is given with its context. At one of its ends the junction is not consistent with the germline gene, which may arise from a read error. This record comes from a study of cytomegalovirus exposure and HLA in healthy donors. Looked up from germline, CDR1 is SSHAT and CDR2 is FNYEAQ (reference sequence). The CDR3 runs to 14 residues. The PCR was carried out with 60 Vbeta primers and 13 Jbeta primers. Data came from immunoSEQ multiplex PCR; TCRdb stores just in-frame clones and leaves some out. The repertoire consists of about 100,000 clones, with more than 70% occurring once and the leading ten covering roughly 19%.

The source is a woman in her fifties or sixties in good health and CMV-seropositive. The specimen was PBMCs. This chain uses TRBV7-7 with TRBJ2-5, with TRBD1 matching over 7 bases. TRBJ2-7 matches the DNA end more closely, so the J call is doubtful. The CDR3 nucleotides read TGTGCTAGCAGCTTAGCCGGACAGGCGTACGAGCAGTACTTC. Its translation: CASSLAGQAYEQYF.